This T cell receptor beta chain was profiled in a study of blood T cell repertoires in COVID-19. At the level of the study: From the United States, Italy and Spain came samples of acute and convalescent COVID-19. The cDNA or gDNA used as material had been derived from T cells, B-cell-depleted T cells, or PBMCs.

Per the original methods: Cell counts per sample came from amplifying reference gene primers. Sequencing was performed with immunoSEQ multiplex PCR; in TCRdb, only in-frame clones are kept and a portion is missing. The V and J calls and the clone size are those of that table, but D and trimming were determined from the DNA. The profile shows some 19,000 clones, approximately 83% of them singletons. The CDR3 extends over 15 amino acids. With V trimmed by 8 bases and J by 0 bases, 7 bases remained unmatched. Germline V gene lookup returns CDR1 MGHDK and CDR2 SYGVNS. This clone was observed a handful of times.

This sequence originates from a human donor in a cohort sampled during active COVID-19. Sequenced sample: peripheral blood. The rearrangement links TRBV25-1 to TRBJ2-1, with 7 nucleotides matching TRBD1. CDR3 sequence (DNA): TGTGCCAGCCAAACGACAGGGAGCTCCTACAATGAGCAGTTCTTC. Protein sequence: CASQTTGSSYNEQFF.